Listed below are T cell receptor beta chains from one sample, sequenced in a study of blood T cell repertoires in COVID-19. Clones were sequenced by immunoSEQ multiplex PCR, and TCRdb holds only the in-frame ones, with some missing. The data show fewer than 350,000 clones, around 90% seen once. The sequencing sample was made of PBMCs or T cells enriched from blood (not recorded which). These receptors all come from a woman aged 55-75 years in a cohort exposed to, infected with or recovered from COVID-19 (not recorded which). The conserved cysteine and the conserved F or W are not part of the CDR3 here. The size field is filled for only some rows; it gives once, few, many or a size class.

abundance,j_gene,len,v_gene,CDR3aa
.,TRBJ2-4,15,TRBV9,ASSEGSGGLAKNIQY
.,TRBJ1-1,11,TRBV19,ASTGTVNTEAF
.,TRBJ1-2,14,TRBV28,ASSFIVGGQGYGYT
.,TRBJ2-7,13,TRBV7-2,ASSPSSLTSWQQY
.,TRBJ2-7,13,TRBV7-9,ASSPEWDRSYEQY
.,TRBJ1-5,13,TRBV19,ASTFGGVTNQPQH
.,TRBJ1-2,16,TRBV19,ASSGSGDRGSSNYGYT
once,TRBJ1-2,14,TRBV6-2/TRBV6-3,ASSPIMTGPNYGYT
once,TRBJ2-7,14,TRBV21-1,ASSNPGLAGVREQY
once,TRBJ1-1,13,TRBV9,ASSVAGSENTEAF
.,TRBJ1-5,12,TRBV2,ASSEKQAVGPQH
.,TRBJ2-1,14,TRBV18,ASSPGFRGSGNEQF
few,TRBJ2-1,12,TRBV28,ASTEGGSNNEQF
.,TRBJ2-7,14,TRBV19,ASTPGGTLSTYEQY
.,TRBJ2-7,13,TRBV4-2,ASSPQQGARDEQY
.,TRBJ1-3,14,TRBV5-1,ASSLGQVDSGNTIY
.,TRBJ2-1,12,TRBV6-5,ASRGGSSYNEQF
.,TRBJ1-3,15,TRBV5-4,ASSLGRSGTGGNTIY
.,TRBJ1-4,13,TRBV4-3,ASSPTGTGDEKLF
.,TRBJ1-6,14,TRBV6-6,ASSRPSTGENSPLH
.,TRBJ1-1,9,TRBV18,ASSTGGVAF
.,TRBJ2-3,13,TRBV5-1,ASSLETSLVDTQY
.,TRBJ1-4,13,TRBV7-9,ASSSSGGGWEKLF
.,TRBJ2-3,14,TRBV5-1,ASNPGGEIRTDTQY
.,TRBJ2-2,13,TRBV5-1,ASSLIAGGAGELF
.,TRBJ2-2,14,TRBV9,ASSVVSLAGTGELF
.,TRBJ1-2,10,TRBV28,ASSRSNYGYT
.,TRBJ2-6,14,TRBV2,ASILDRVSGANVLT
.,TRBJ1-3,13,TRBV7-2,ASSFNRGAGNTIY
.,TRBJ2-7,13,TRBV6-5,ASRPGTGRSHEQY
.,TRBJ2-3,12,TRBV7-2,ASRISGSTDTQY
few,TRBJ2-3,11,TRBV7-3,ASSLSPGVTQY
.,TRBJ2-1,14,TRBV10-3,AISPGPGSSYNEQF
.,TRBJ2-1,14,TRBV1,TSSRGLAPRSNEQF
.,TRBJ1-3,9,TRBV5-4,ASSSGNTIY
.,TRBJ2-2,15,TRBV4-2,ASSPGTSGSQTGELF
.,TRBJ2-3,15,TRBV4-2,ASSQVTGGGHTDTQY
few,TRBJ1-1,11,TRBV5-1,ASSLQGNTEAF
few,TRBJ2-1,13,TRBV2,ASSVGLAGMNEQF
few,TRBJ2-7,16,TRBV6-6,ASSRTGEGGTRVYEQY
.,TRBJ2-7,13,TRBV6-5,ASRQLGQGAGEQY
.,TRBJ2-7,10,TRBV28,ASTDRVREQY
.,TRBJ2-7,13,TRBV10-3,AISPNRGQSYEQY
few,TRBJ2-2,15,TRBV6-1,ASSARSGRAGTGELF
.,TRBJ1-2,11,TRBV19,ASTHDRGYGYT
.,TRBJ2-1,13,TRBV4-2,ASSQNSGRTGEQF
.,TRBJ2-3,14,TRBV7-9,ASSMGTSGGTDTQY
once,TRBJ1-2,12,TRBV28,ASSSIDRDYGYT
many,TRBJ2-1,15,TRBV29-1,SVFPGLAGGRDNEQF
.,TRBJ2-5,11,TRBV5-8,ASSSDRAETQY
.,TRBJ2-2,11,TRBV10-1,ASSESSSGELF
.,TRBJ1-5,15,TRBV5-5,ASSPEGSGAPSQPQH
.,TRBJ2-7,14,TRBV10-2,ASSPLTSGRSYEQY
.,TRBJ2-7,11,TRBV7-9,ASSGSGVYEQY
.,TRBJ2-7,11,TRBV2,ASSGQGAYEQY